What follows are 20 T cell receptor beta chains derived from one specimen sequenced in a study of blood T cell repertoires in COVID-19. Measured with immunoSEQ multiplex PCR; TCRdb has only the in-frame clones, and not every one. The sample has approximately 150,000 clones; around 81% are singletons. The sample comprised PBMCs or T cells enriched from blood (not recorded which). The receptors here all came from a woman aged 40 to 55 who had recovered from COVID-19.

In DNA form, the CDR3 reads TGTGCCAGCTCCCACGGGACACCGAATAATTCACCCCTCCACTTT. As protein: CASSHGTPNNSPLHF. The rearrangement links TRBV18 to TRBJ1-6, with a weak D call TRBD1 (6 bases). There are 15 residues in the CDR3. Germline lookup yields CDR1 KGHSH and CDR2 LQKENI. Trimming pared 6 bases from V and 5 bases from J, leaving 14 bases between.

The genes are TRBV6-5 and TRBJ1-1, with D possibly being TRBD1 (5 bases). The CDR3 contains 13 residues. The V gene's germline CDR1 is MNHEY and CDR2 SVGAGI. The germline V and J ends were trimmed by 6 bases and 4 bases, with 12 bases remaining between them. In DNA, the CDR3 is TGTGCCAGCAGGGCAGGGCCGGTCACTGAAGCTTTCTTT. This codes for CASRAGPVTEAFF.

The count of this clone is one. The chain links TRBV29-1 to TRBJ2-1; D uncertain. This CDR3 is built from 11 residues. CDR1 is SQVTM, CDR2 ANQGSEA, per germline. Trimming removed 3 bases from V and 8 bases from J, with 8 bases in between. Here the CDR3 reads CSVDRVHEQFF. CDR3 in DNA: TGCAGCGTTGACCGGGTTCATGAGCAGTTCTTC.

This clone was counted a single time. V gene TRBV10-3 combines with J gene TRBJ1-2, with 10 bases identical to TRBD1. The V and J ends lost 2 bases and 6 bases, in that order; junction bases with no gene match: 6. CDR3 length equals 15 residues. Germline CDR1 is ENHRY and CDR2 is SYGVKD. The CDR3 nucleotides are TGTGCCATCAGTGAGATTCGACAGGGGGCGGATGGCTACACCTTC. This encodes CAISEIRQGADGYTF.

This rearrangement joins TRBV13 to TRBJ2-5, with 8 bases aligning to TRBD1. After removal of 4 bases from V and 3 bases from J, the junction contained 10 bases not matched to a gene. This CDR3 has 16 amino acids. The germline gives CDR1 PRHDT, CDR2 FYEKMQ (reference sequence). CDR3 coding DNA: TGTGCCAGCAGCTCAGCCCGGCAGGGGGCAAAAGAGACCCAGTACTTC. This codes for CASSSARQGAKETQYF. The full variable domain, in which reference TRBV13 and TRBJ2-5 provide the parts outside the CDR3, is AAGVIQSPRHLIKEKRETATLKCYPIPRHDTVYWYQQGPGQDPQFLISFYEKMQSDKGSIPDRFSAQQFSDYHSELNMSSLELGDSALYFCASSSARQGAKETQYFGPGTRLLVL.

V gene TRBV27 combines with J gene TRBJ2-3; the D gene is possibly TRBD2 (6 bases). CDR1 is MNHEY, CDR2 SMNVEV, per germline (reference sequence). The CDR3 has 16 amino acids. V dropped 6 bases and J dropped 4 bases, with 20 bases sitting between them. The CDR3 DNA follows: TGTGCCAGCAGGGGGTGGGACGGCGGGACCGCAGATACGCAGTATTTT. Translating it yields CASRGWDGGTADTQYF.

As regards this clone: The junction departs from the called germline gene at one end, perhaps through a read error. V is TRBV12-3 or TRBV12-4 and J is TRBJ1-2; D may be TRBD1 (6 bases). This CDR3 comprises 10 residues. CDR3: CASSLTGWHF. The CDR3 nucleotides read TGTGCCAGCAGTTTAACAGGGTGGCACTTC.

The gene calls are TRBV2 and TRBJ1-1, with D perhaps matching TRBD1 (5 bases). V dropped 3 bases and J dropped 4 bases, with 9 bases sitting between them. Germline loops: CDR1 SNHLY, CDR2 FYNNEI. This CDR3 contains 13 residues. CDR3 amino acids: CASSDRVGTEAFF. In DNA, the CDR3 is TGTGCCAGCAGTGACAGGGTGGGCACTGAAGCTTTCTTT.

The rearrangement uses TRBV4-1 and TRBJ2-7, with TRBD2 as a possible D gene (6 bases). This CDR3 is 14 amino acids long. The germline gives CDR1 MGHRA, CDR2 YSYEKL. V dropped 0 bases and J dropped 4 bases, with 10 bases sitting between them. Written as DNA, the CDR3 is TGCGCCAGCAGCCAAGAGTTAGGGACTTACGAGCAGTACTTC. Protein: CASSQELGTYEQYF.

The rearrangement uses TRBV25-1 and TRBJ2-5; maybe TRBD1 (5 bases). The germline V gene has CDR1 MGHDK and CDR2 SYGVNS. CDR3 size: 16 residues. Deletions cut 7 bases from V and 2 bases from J, with 20 bases between. The CDR3 here is CASTPGRQGRQETQYF. In DNA form, the CDR3 reads TGTGCCAGCACACCCGGCCGGCAGGGTCGGCAAGAGACCCAGTACTTC.

The V and J genes are TRBV30 and TRBJ2-7; D perhaps matches TRBD2 (5 bases). CDR3 length: 13 residues. V was shortened by 2 bases and J by 0 bases, with 8 bases between the two germline ends. In germline, CDR1 is GTSNPN, CDR2 SVGIG (reference sequence). The CDR3 sequence is CAWSRTASYEQYF. In DNA form, the CDR3 reads TGTGCCTGGAGTCGGACTGCCTCCTACGAGCAGTACTTC.

V gene TRBV19 combines with J gene TRBJ2-2; D might be TRBD1 (5 bases). This CDR3 region has 14 residues. The ends were cut back, 6 bases at V and 0 bases at J, with 8 bases in the middle. Germline CDR1 reads LNHDA; CDR2 reads SQIVND (reference sequence). CDR3 bases: TGTGCCAGTAGAAGGGGCGCGAACACCGGGGAGCTGTTTTTT. It codes for CASRRGANTGELFF. Based on the CDR3 plus reference TRBV19 and TRBJ2-2, the full variable domain is DGGITQSPKYLFRKEGQNVTLSCEQNLNHDAMYWYRQDPGQGLRLIYYSQIVNDFQKGDIAEGYSVSREKKESFPLTVTSAQKNPTAFYLCASRRGANTGELFFGEGSRLTVL.

V usage is TRBV6-5 and J usage is TRBJ1-1; D may be TRBD1 (6 bases). The germline CDR1 and CDR2 sequences are MNHEY and SVGAGI. The germline V and J ends were trimmed by 5 bases and 2 bases, with 15 bases remaining between them. This CDR3 is built from 15 residues. CDR3 sequence (DNA): TGTGCCAGCAGTCCAGGGACATTCGGCAACACTGAAGCTTTCTTT. Translating it yields CASSPGTFGNTEAFF.

This chain links TRBV7-9 with TRBJ2-1; 9 positions agree with TRBD2. V dropped 3 bases and J dropped 2; count of bases not matched to a gene: 11. The V gene's germline CDR1 is SEHNR and CDR2 FQNEAQ (reference sequence). The length of the CDR3 is 18 residues. The CDR3 DNA reads TGTGCCAGCAGCTTCCTAACCCTGACTAGCGGCACCTACAATGAGCAGTTCTTC. It specifies CASSFLTLTSGTYNEQFF.

The chain recombines TRBV7-9 with TRBJ2-1; D might be TRBD1 (6 bases). Germline V gene lookup returns CDR1 SEHNR and CDR2 FQNEAQ (reference sequence). V dropped 1 base and J dropped 4 bases, with 11 bases sitting between them. The CDR3 is made up of 15 amino acids. The CDR3 DNA is TGTGCCAGCAGCTTAGAGCAGGGGCTTTACAATGAGCAGTTCTTC. It specifies CASSLEQGLYNEQFF.

The chain joins TRBV10-3 to TRBJ2-3, with a possible D match to TRBD1 (6 bases). The CDR3 spans 15 residues. The germline CDR1 and CDR2 sequences are ENHRY and SYGVKD. The germline V and J ends were trimmed by 0 bases and 3 bases, with 10 bases remaining between them. CDR3 bases: TGTGCCATCAGTGAGTCGAGAGGACAGACAGATACGCAGTATTTT. This sequence encodes CAISESRGQTDTQYF.

The chain combines TRBV25-1 with TRBJ1-1; 7 nucleotides align to TRBD1. Germline loops: CDR1 MGHDK, CDR2 SYGVNS. J lost 4 bases, V lost 6 bases, and 8 bases had no gene match. CDR3 length equals 14 residues. CDR3 residues: CASRETGISTEAFF. The CDR3, as DNA: TGTGCCAGCAGAGAGACAGGGATTAGCACTGAAGCTTTCTTT.

The chain couples TRBV7-8 to TRBJ2-3, with D perhaps TRBD1 (5 bases). The CDR3 runs 15 residues. The germline V gene has CDR1 SGHVS and CDR2 FQNEAQ. The V gene lost 5 bases and the J gene lost 4 bases, with 16 bases spanning the gap. Here the CDR3 reads CASSPSRGKADTQYF. The CDR3 nucleotides read TGTGCCAGCAGCCCTTCTAGGGGAAAGGCAGATACGCAGTATTTT.

This chain links TRBV20-1 with TRBJ2-7, with 13 bases matching TRBD2. With V trimmed by 3 bases and J by 3 bases, 8 bases remained unmatched. The germline CDR1 and CDR2 sequences are DFQATT and SNEGSKA (reference sequence). The CDR3 sequence is 16 residues long. CDR3 DNA: TGCAGTGCTAGTCAATTAACTAGCGGGGGGGGCTACGAGCAGTACTTC. It encodes CSASQLTSGGGYEQYF.

The chain recombines TRBV3-1 (or the pseudogene TRBV3-2) with TRBJ2-3; D remains unclear. V shed 4 bases and J shed 3 bases, with 8 bases lying between them. The germline gives CDR1 LGHDT, CDR2 YNNKEL (reference sequence). This CDR3 is 13 amino acids long. The CDR3 nucleotides are TGTGCCAGCAGCCCTCCCGGGACAGATACGCAGTATTTT. It codes for CASSPPGTDTQYF.